These 20 T cell receptor beta chains share one sample of origin, sequenced in a study of cytomegalovirus exposure and HLA in healthy donors. With 60 Vbeta and 13 Jbeta primers, the PCR was carried out. Some clones are missing from TCRdb's copy, which holds only in-frame ones; the method was immunoSEQ multiplex PCR. The table includes about 160,000 clones, around 77% detected once. The sample comprised PBMCs. The receptors stem from a woman between 25 and 40 years old in good health and CMV-seronegative.

This chain links TRBV21-1 with TRBJ2-7; the tabulated D call, TRBD1, remains unverified against the DNA. TRBV21-1 is classified as a pseudogene. The CDR3 totals 18 residues. The CDR3 sequence: CASSTIQGQFQGVYEQYF. The CDR3 coding sequence is TGTGCCAGCAGCACGATCCAGGGACAGTTCCAAGGGGTTTACGAGCAGTACTTC.

The sample holds a few counts of this clone. The rearrangement joins TRBV6-6 to TRBJ1-5; 7 bases are a match to TRBD1. There are 14 residues in the CDR3. The trim removed 8 bases at V and 3 bases at J, leaving 7 bases unmatched. Germline CDR1 and CDR2: MNHNY and SVGAGI (reference sequence). CDR3: CASSGQQINQPQHF. CDR3 sequence (DNA): TGTGCCAGCTCGGGACAGCAGATCAATCAGCCCCAGCATTTT.

This clone was counted a few times. This chain links TRBV7-8 with TRBJ2-7, with unresolved D. Germline CDR1 is SGHVS and CDR2 is FQNEAQ. This CDR3 has 13 amino acids. The CDR3 sequence is CVSNEEPAYEQYF. DNA of the CDR3: TGTGTTAGCAACGAAGAGCCGGCATACGAGCAGTACTTC.

The chain has TRBV6-5 and TRBJ2-3; 8 bases match TRBD2. The germline V gene has CDR1 MNHEY and CDR2 SVGAGI. The CDR3 runs 14 residues. This CDR3 reads CATSGLGDTDTQYF. CDR3 DNA: TGTGCAACCTCGGGACTAGGGGACACAGATACGCAGTATTTT.

V gene TRBV18 combines with J gene TRBJ1-1, with 8 bases identical to TRBD1. Trimming cost V 4 bases and J 3 bases; bases outside gene matches: 7. The CDR3 consists of 15 residues. Germline values: CDR1 KGHSH, CDR2 LQKENI. CDR3 region: CASSLPGGAYTEAFF. The CDR3 DNA sequence: TGTGCCAGCTCACTTCCAGGGGGCGCGTACACTGAAGCTTTCTTT.

This sequence joins TRBV11-3 and TRBJ2-3, with a tentative D call TRBD2 (5 bases). The CDR3 length is 14 residues. Germline V gene sequence: CDR1 SGHNT, CDR2 YENEEA. V was trimmed by 5 bases and J by 4 bases, leaving 13 bases between them. The CDR3 reads CASSPSRSPDTQYF. In nucleotides, the CDR3 is TGTGCCAGCAGCCCTAGCCGGTCTCCAGATACGCAGTATTTT.

This clone was detected a few times. The chain recombines TRBV30 with TRBJ1-1; 7 bases match TRBD1. This CDR3 contains 13 residues. V was clipped by 5 bases and J by 1 base; unmatched bases: 4. Germline V gene data show CDR1 as GTSNPN and CDR2 as SVGIG (reference sequence). The CDR3 DNA reads as TGTGCCTGGGACAGGGCCTCGAACACTGAAGCTTTCTTT. Its translation: CAWDRASNTEAFF.

This clone was detected once. The sample holds other DNA sequences that translate to the same CDR3. The chain employs TRBV10-3 and TRBJ1-1; 7 positions agree with TRBD1. V dropped 4 bases and J dropped 0; count of bases not matched to a gene: 5. This CDR3 spans 15 amino acids. Per germline, CDR1 ENHRY and CDR2 SYGVKD. Here the CDR3 DNA reads TGTGCCATCAGTGTGGGGGGACAGCTGAACACTGAAGCTTTCTTT. This encodes CAISVGGQLNTEAFF.

The chain recombines TRBV10-3 with TRBJ2-1, with a tentative D call TRBD2 (6 bases). The CDR3 extends over 15 amino acids. The germline V gene encodes CDR1 ENHRY and CDR2 SYGVKD. Trimming cost V 3 bases and J 0 bases, with 9 bases left between them. The CDR3 DNA follows: TGTGCCATCAGTGATAGCGGCGGCTCCTACAATGAGCAGTTCTTC. This sequence encodes CAISDSGGSYNEQFF.

The chain employs TRBV14 and TRBJ2-5; 9 nucleotides agree with TRBD1. The assigned J gene may be wrong: the sequence end matches TRBJ2-7 better. The V gene's germline CDR1 is SGHDN and CDR2 FVKESK. The CDR3 sequence is 16 residues long. DNA for the CDR3: TGTGCCAGCAGCCAAGATGTCGGACAGGGGTTCCACGAGCAGTACTTC. Its translation: CASSQDVGQGFHEQYF.

This chain uses TRBV5-1 with TRBJ2-6; unclear D gene. V was trimmed by 4 bases and J by 0 bases, leaving 14 bases between them. The CDR3 runs to 17 residues. Germline loops: CDR1 SGHRS, CDR2 YFSETQ. The CDR3 DNA sequence: TGCGCCAGCAGCCCCCCCGGAGTGGCCTCTGGGGCCAACGTCCTGACTTTC. It encodes CASSPPGVASGANVLTF.

The rearrangement links TRBV7-2 to TRBJ1-1; 8 bases are shared with TRBD1. CDR1 is SGHTA, CDR2 FQGNSA, per germline. Losses at the gene ends were 4 bases for V and 5 bases for J; bases not matched to a gene: 6. The CDR3 runs 14 residues. CDR3 nucleotides: TGTGCCAGCAGCTCGGACAGGGTGGGGACTGAAGCTTTCTTT. This sequence encodes CASSSDRVGTEAFF.

This clone has only a few counts. The chain links TRBV6-6 to TRBJ2-5; 7 nucleotides agree with TRBD2. The CDR3 contains 15 residues. Germline lookup yields CDR1 MNHNY and CDR2 SVGAGI (reference sequence). With V trimmed by 5 bases and J by 4 bases, 10 bases remained unmatched. This chain's CDR3 is CASSGAGGGGETQYF. CDR3 nucleotides: TGTGCCAGCAGTGGGGCTGGCGGGGGAGGAGAGACCCAGTACTTC.

This clone was observed once. The gene calls are TRBV6-5 and TRBJ1-3; the D is unclear. The CDR3 runs to 12 residues. The V gene's germline CDR1 is MNHEY and CDR2 SVGAGI. Between the trimmed V and J ends, which lost 7 bases and 1 base, there was a span of 5 bases. The CDR3: CASTGSGNTIYF. In nucleotides, the CDR3 is TGTGCCAGCACAGGATCTGGAAACACCATATATTTT.

The rearrangement uses TRBV30 and TRBJ1-3, with D perhaps matching TRBD1 (5 bases). Germline CDR1 reads GTSNPN; CDR2 reads SVGIG (reference sequence). V lost 5 bases and J 0 bases, leaving 8 bases between the germline ends. The CDR3 is made up of 13 amino acids. The CDR3 reads CAWGRVSGNTIYF. The CDR3 DNA reads TGTGCCTGGGGCAGGGTCTCTGGAAACACCATATATTTT.

This clone has more than one count but fewer than ten. This chain joins TRBV5-1 and TRBJ2-1; 7 nucleotides line up with TRBD2. Trimming took 0 bases from V and 4 from J; bases not matched to a gene: 4. The germline V gene encodes CDR1 SGHRS and CDR2 YFSETQ. The length of the CDR3 is 15 residues. The CDR3 DNA sequence: TGCGCCAGCAGCTTGGAAACAGCGGGGTACAATGAGCAGTTCTTC. Translating it yields CASSLETAGYNEQFF.

The chain carries TRBV9 and TRBJ2-7; TRBD2 matches 11 bases. V dropped 3 bases and J dropped 0; count of bases not matched to a gene: 5. Germline V gene data show CDR1 as SGDLS and CDR2 as YYNGEE. The CDR3 is 16 amino acids. The CDR3 DNA reads as TGTGCCAGCAGCGCTCAACTAGCGGGGGCCTCCTACGAGCAGTACTTC. Encoded protein: CASSAQLAGASYEQYF.

V and J are TRBV7-2 and TRBJ2-3; the D gene is possibly TRBD2 (7 bases). The CDR3 totals 15 residues. V gave up 6 bases and J gave up 8 bases, with 21 bases separating them. Germline V gene data show CDR1 as SGHTA and CDR2 as FQGNSA. CDR3 sequence reads: CASRYRTREGGTQYF. The CDR3 DNA is TGTGCCAGCAGATACCGGACTAGGGAGGGGGGTACGCAGTATTTT.

The gene calls are TRBV6-6 and TRBJ1-2; D is perhaps TRBD1 (6 bases). The germline gives CDR1 MNHNY, CDR2 SVGAGI (reference sequence). CDR3 size: 15 residues. The V end lost 1 base, the J end lost 4 bases, and 13 bases lay between the germline ends. CDR3 coding DNA: TGTGCCAGCAGTTACTTGGCCAGGGGAGTCTATGGCTACACCTTC. Its protein product is CASSYLARGVYGYTF.

V is TRBV7-8 and J is TRBJ1-2; perhaps TRBD1 as D (5 bases). This CDR3 has 14 residues. Germline values: CDR1 SGHVS, CDR2 FQNEAQ. Trimming stripped 1 base from V and 6 bases from J, with 12 bases between. The CDR3 DNA follows: TGTGCCAGCAGCTTAGGGGGCGAACGGAATGGCTACACCTTC. As protein: CASSLGGERNGYTF.